These 4 T cell receptor beta chains were all obtained from the same sample, sequenced in a study of CD8+CD57+ T cells in acquired aplastic anemia. Investigators profiled TCR beta VDJ and CDR3 from genomic DNA template. Each CDR3 protein gets one entry after TCRdb re-called the reads with MiXCR. The sample holds over 150,000 distinct CDR3 sequences, about two thirds seen once. Whoever was chosen for sequencing had shown CD8+CD57+ cell expansion by flow cytometry. Source material: sorted CD4+, CD8+, or CD8+CD57+ T cells (not recorded which) from PBMCs. These receptors were taken from a human donor with aplastic anemia.

This clonotype has only a few counts. V is TRBV6-2 or TRBV6-3 and J is TRBJ2-6; tentatively, D is TRBD2 (5 bases). The CDR3 totals 15 residues. CDR1 is MNHEY, CDR2 SVGEGT, per germline. Trimming left V 4 bases short and J 0 bases short, with 7 bases between. Written as DNA, the CDR3 is TGTGCCAGCAGTTGGGAGTCCTCTGGGGCCAACGTCCTGACTTTC. As protein: CASSWESSGANVLTF.

The table lists this clonotype with a few counts. The V and J genes are TRBV15 and TRBJ2-1; the match to TRBD2 covers 8 bases. The trim removed 5 bases at V and 4 bases at J, leaving 10 bases unmatched. The CDR3 is 16 residues long. Germline values: CDR1 LNHNV, CDR2 YYDKDF (reference sequence). CDR3 region: CATSAKRETLYNEQFF. In DNA, the CDR3 is TGTGCCACCAGCGCTAAGCGGGAGACATTGTACAATGAGCAGTTCTTC. The variable domain in full, completed from reference TRBV15 and TRBJ2-1, reads DAMVIQNPRYQVTQFGKPVTLSCSQTLNHNVMYWYQQKSSQAPKLLFHYYDKDFNNEADTPDNFQSRRPNTSFCFLDIRSPGLGDTAMYLCATSAKRETLYNEQFFGPGTRLTVL.

The genes are TRBV7-6 and TRBJ1-5; tentative D call: TRBD1 (5 bases). Germline V gene lookup returns CDR1 SGHVS and CDR2 FNYEAQ. V dropped 2 bases and J dropped 5 bases, with 10 bases sitting between them. The CDR3 totals 14 residues. CDR3 nucleotides: TGTGCCAGCAGCTTATCGCGGGGCCATCAGCCCCAGCATTTT. It is translated as CASSLSRGHQPQHF.

The V gene is TRBV7-6, the J gene TRBJ2-1; D gene uncertain. Trimming shortened V by 1 base and J by 3 bases, and 7 bases separated the two germline ends. Germline V gene lookup returns CDR1 SGHVS and CDR2 FNYEAQ. The CDR3 is made up of 14 amino acids. The chain's CDR3 is CASSLDPSYNEQFF. In nucleotides, the CDR3 is TGTGCCAGCAGCTTAGATCCCAGCTACAATGAGCAGTTCTTC.